This TCR beta chain is drawn from a study of blood T cell repertoires in COVID-19. Study at large: From the United States, Italy and Spain came samples of acute and convalescent COVID-19. PBMCs, B-cell-depleted T cells, or T cells provided the cDNA or gDNA that made up the material.

Germline-derived CDR1 and CDR2 are SGHAT and FQNNGV. The CDR3 runs 16 residues. The V segment lost 1 base and the J segment 4 bases; nucleotides outside the gene matches: 5. Source study methods: Researchers report that nucleated cell counts were estimated from reference gene primer amplification. TCRdb's copy holds only in-frame clones and misses some; the assay was immunoSEQ multiplex PCR. Clone size and the V and J calls come from that table; the DNA yielded D and trimming. The sample lists 200,000 to 250,000 clones, about 85% seen once, with approximately 6.3% in the top ten. The chain has TRBV11-2 and TRBJ2-1; 9 positions match TRBD2. What was sequenced was peripheral blood. The receptor's source is a woman in her sixties with active or convalescent COVID-19. CDR3 bases: TGTGCCAGCAGCTTAGTCGAGCGGGGGGCGTACAATGAGCAGTTCTTC. Amino acid sequence: CASSLVERGAYNEQFF. Based on the CDR3 plus reference TRBV11-2 and TRBJ2-1, the full variable domain is EAGVAQSPRYKIIEKRQSVAFWCNPISGHATLYWYQQILGQGPKLLIQFQNNGVVDDSQLPKDRFSAERLKGVDSTLKIQPAKLEDSAVYLCASSLVERGAYNEQFFGPGTRLTVL.